One and the same sample provided the 21 T cell receptor beta chains below, sequenced in a study of CD8+CD57+ T cells in acquired aplastic anemia (dated by TCRdb to the late 2010s). Sequencer: Illumina HiSeq 2000. TCR beta VDJ combination and CDR3 sequence profiling used genomic DNA as the template. The public reads were reanalyzed by TCRdb: fastp trimming at Q25, MiXCR alignment, in-frame beta chains only. Every distinct CDR3 protein forms one entry, paired with its most common genes and DNA. The sample yields about 130,000 distinct CDR3 sequences; roughly 50% were counted once. In total, the top ten clones hold 2% to 3% of the sample. Sequenced input: sorted CD4+, CD8+, or CD8+CD57+ T cells (not recorded which) from PBMCs. The receptors originated from a human donor in good health, serving as a control.

This clonotype was seen a handful of times. The chain couples TRBV30 to TRBJ1-1; 8 positions agree with TRBD1. CDR3 size: 14 residues. The germline V gene has CDR1 GTSNPN and CDR2 SVGIG (reference sequence). V was pared by 4 bases and J by 3 bases, with 7 bases of the junction left unmatched. The chain's CDR3 is CAWTRTGRDTEAFF. CDR3 coding DNA: TGTGCCTGGACCCGGACAGGGAGAGACACTGAAGCTTTCTTT.

This clonotype was seen at least ten times. This chain uses TRBV4-1 with TRBJ1-5; 7 bases are a match to TRBD1. The CDR3 consists of 15 residues. Germline values: CDR1 MGHRA, CDR2 YSYEKL. Trimming took 1 base from V and 7 from J; bases not matched to a gene: 7. Here the CDR3 reads CASSQAYTGQQPQHF. For the CDR3, the DNA is TGCGCCAGCAGCCAAGCGTATACGGGACAGCAGCCCCAGCATTTT.

This rearrangement joins TRBV20-1 to TRBJ2-1, with TRBD2 matching over 8 bases. The CDR3 length is 15 residues. Germline V gene sequence: CDR1 DFQATT, CDR2 SNEGSKA (reference sequence). V was pared by 8 bases and J by 0 bases, with 9 bases of the junction left unmatched. The CDR3 coding sequence is TGCAGTCCCACTTTAGCGGGGAGCTCCTACAATGAGCAGTTCTTC. Protein product: CSPTLAGSSYNEQFF.

Within the sample, this clonotype is medium-sized. The chain couples TRBV10-3 to TRBJ2-7; D gene uncertain. V was shortened by 4 bases and J by 0 bases, with 13 bases between the two germline ends. This CDR3 is built from 15 residues. The germline V gene has CDR1 ENHRY and CDR2 SYGVKD. The CDR3 spells CAISGSGRHSYEQYF. The CDR3 DNA reads TGTGCCATCAGTGGATCAGGAAGACACTCCTACGAGCAGTACTTC.

This clonotype was seen once. The chain is built from TRBV7-8 and TRBJ1-5, with D maybe TRBD1 (5 bases). The CDR3 covers 16 residues. Deletions cut 6 bases from V and 5 bases from J, with 20 bases between. Germline CDR1 is SGHVS and CDR2 is FQNEAQ. CDR3 loop: CASSQTQQVGDQPQHF. The CDR3 nucleotides are TGTGCCAGCAGTCAAACCCAACAGGTGGGCGATCAGCCCCAGCATTTT. The variable domain in full, completed from reference TRBV7-8 and TRBJ1-5, reads GAGVSQSPRYKVAKRGQDVALRCDPISGHVSLFWYQQALGQGPEFLTYFQNEAQLDKSGLPSDRFFAERPEGSVSTLKIQRTQQEDSAVYLCASSQTQQVGDQPQHFGDGTRLSIL.

This chain joins TRBV3-1 and TRBJ1-2, with D unclear. The CDR3 loop spans 12 amino acids. The V and J ends lost 2 bases and 11 bases respectively, with 12 bases between them. The germline V gene has CDR1 LGHDT and CDR2 YNNKEL (reference sequence). In DNA form, the CDR3 reads TGTGCCAGCAGCCAAACGACGGGAGGGTACACCTTC. Translation gives CASSQTTGGYTF.

J is TRBJ2-7 and V is TRBV5-4; D gene ambiguous. From germline, CDR1 is SGHNT and CDR2 YYREEE (reference sequence). Trimming stripped 4 bases from V and 4 bases from J, with 12 bases between. This CDR3 contains 13 residues. CDR3 loop: CASSLGRIYEQYF. DNA for the CDR3: TGTGCCAGCAGCCTTGGACGCATTTACGAGCAGTACTTC. Together with reference TRBV5-4 and TRBJ2-7, the CDR3 gives the full variable domain: ETGVTQSPTHLIKTRGQQVTLRCSSQSGHNTVSWYQQALGQGPQFIFQYYREEENGRGNFPPRFSGLQFPNYSSELNVNALELDDSALYLCASSLGRIYEQYFGPGTRLTVT.

V usage is TRBV24-1 and J usage is TRBJ2-1, with D hard to call. Germline CDR1 KGHDR, CDR2 SFDVKD. The V end was cut by 3 bases, the J end by 9 bases, with 8 bases between. The CDR3 covers 12 residues. The CDR3 bases are TGTGCCACCAGTGATCTGGACGGTGAGCAGTTCTTC. Protein: CATSDLDGEQFF.

This clonotype was seen many times. The V call is TRBV7-8, the J call TRBJ1-1; 10 bases fit TRBD1. The CDR3 sequence is 15 residues long. Germline V gene lookup returns CDR1 SGHVS and CDR2 FQNEAQ. With 5 bases clipped from V and 7 bases from J, the junction kept 10 bases outside the gene matches. The CDR3 sequence is CASSTPRQGAGEAFF. As DNA, the CDR3 is TGTGCCAGCAGCACCCCCAGACAGGGGGCCGGTGAAGCTTTCTTT.

This clonotype was picked up many times. As DNA, the CDR3 is TGTGCCAGCAGCCGAGAGGGACAAGGGTTTGTCAAACTGTTTTTT. Translated, it gives CASSREGQGFVKLFF. The chain is built from TRBV3-1 and TRBJ1-4, with TRBD1 as a possible D gene (6 bases). Germline V gene sequence: CDR1 LGHDT, CDR2 YNNKEL (reference sequence). V lost 4 bases and J 11 bases, leaving 20 bases between the germline ends. The length of the CDR3 is 15 residues.

The CDR3 loop is CASSFGVNLEQYF. The CDR3 nucleotides read TGTGCCAGCAGCTTTGGGGTGAATCTCGAGCAGTACTTC. The chain joins TRBV7-2 to TRBJ2-7, with D hard to call. CDR1 is SGHTA and CDR2 is FQGNSA in the germline V gene. This CDR3 is built from 13 residues. V gave up 3 bases and J gave up 6 bases, with 12 bases separating them. Full variable domain (outside the CDR3, taken from reference TRBV7-2 and TRBJ2-7): GAGVSQSPSNKVTEKGKDVELRCDPISGHTALYWYRQSLGQGLEFLIYFQGNSAPDKSGLPSDRFSAERTGGSVSTLTIQRTQQEDSAVYLCASSFGVNLEQYFGPGTRLTVT.

There are many counts of this clonotype. V is TRBV4-3 and J is TRBJ1-2; 8 bases are shared with TRBD1. With 2 bases clipped from V and 0 bases from J, the junction kept 11 bases outside the gene matches. Germline V lookup: CDR1 LGHNA, CDR2 YSLEER. The CDR3 is 18 residues long. The CDR3 loop reads CASSQYLGQAMTNYGYTF. As DNA, the CDR3 is TGCGCCAGCAGCCAATACCTGGGACAGGCGATGACTAACTATGGCTACACCTTC.

The gene calls are TRBV19 and TRBJ1-5; D is unresolved. The CDR3 runs to 14 residues. V shed 3 bases and J shed 7 bases, with 13 bases lying between them. Germline values: CDR1 LNHDA, CDR2 SQIVND (reference sequence). The CDR3 DNA follows: TGTGCCAGTAGTATTCGAGGCGCAGACCAGCCCCAGCATTTT. Protein: CASSIRGADQPQHF. The full variable domain, with the rest looked up from reference TRBV19 and TRBJ1-5, is DGGITQSPKYLFRKEGQNVTLSCEQNLNHDAMYWYRQDPGQGLRLIYYSQIVNDFQKGDIAEGYSVSREKKESFPLTVTSAQKNPTAFYLCASSIRGADQPQHFGDGTRLSIL.

This clonotype was counted between two and nine times. The chain employs TRBV20-1 and TRBJ1-3; D is uncertain. Trimming removed 7 bases from V and 0 bases from J, with 4 bases in between. The CDR3 has 11 residues. Germline loops: CDR1 DFQATT, CDR2 SNEGSKA (reference sequence). As DNA, the CDR3 is TGCAGTGGACTCTCTGGAAACACCATATATTTT. Translating gives CSGLSGNTIYF.

To note about this clonotype: A read error may account for a junction end that differs from germline. The chain recombines TRBV16 with TRBJ2-1; the match to TRBD2 covers 12 bases. CDR1 is KGHSY, CDR2 FQNENV, per germline. The CDR3 contains 11 residues. The CDR3 DNA reads TGTGCCAGCAGCCAAGGGACTAGCGGGTACTTC. This translates into CASSQGTSGYF.

The V call is TRBV10-2, the J call TRBJ1-5, with 8 bases that match TRBD1. Germline loops: CDR1 WSHSY, CDR2 SAAADI. The trim removed 3 bases at V and 3 bases at J, leaving 7 bases unmatched. The CDR3 runs to 16 residues. CDR3 residues: CASSDAQGVANQPQHF. The CDR3 bases are TGCGCCAGCAGTGATGCACAGGGGGTGGCCAATCAGCCCCAGCATTTT.

A word on this clonotype: A much larger clone lies one base from this, so it may be a read error. The conserved phenylalanine or tryptophan is not found at the CDR3 terminus, so this likely reflects a read error. V gene TRBV7-9 combines with J gene TRBJ2-2, with D possibly matching TRBD2 (6 bases). Germline CDR1 reads SEHNR; CDR2 reads FQNEAQ (reference sequence). Trimming pared 5 bases from V and 7 bases from J, leaving 17 bases between. The CDR3 sequence is 15 residues long. CDR3 residues: CASSPNRGFSGELFL. The CDR3, as DNA: TGTGCCAGCAGCCCGAATCGGGGGTTCAGCGGGGAGCTGTTTCTT.

This chain links TRBV2 with TRBJ2-5; D may be TRBD1 (6 bases). V gave up 8 bases and J gave up 5 bases, with 15 bases separating them. Per the germline V gene, CDR1 is SNHLY and CDR2 is FYNNEI. This CDR3 is 13 amino acids long. The CDR3 loop reads CASDYRGMETQYF. The CDR3 DNA reads TGTGCCAGCGATTATAGGGGGATGGAGACCCAGTACTTC.

This clonotype was seen once. J is TRBJ2-7 and V is TRBV12-3 or TRBV12-4; 8 bases map to TRBD1. This CDR3 contains 13 residues. Trimming took 5 bases from V and 5 from J; bases not matched to a gene: 5. CDR3 in amino acids: CASSQSTGDEQYV. For the CDR3, the DNA is TGTGCCAGCAGTCAATCGACAGGGGACGAGCAGTACGTC.

This clonotype was seen only once. CDR3 sequence reads: CASSYDRYEQYF. CDR3 nucleotides: TGTGCCAGCAGTTACGACAGATACGAGCAGTACTTC. The chain recombines TRBV2 with TRBJ2-7, with D possibly matching TRBD1 (5 bases). V gave up 5 bases and J gave up 4 bases, with 9 bases separating them. Per germline, CDR1 SNHLY and CDR2 FYNNEI. This CDR3 region has 12 residues.

On this clonotype: Since the CDR3 does not end with the conserved phenylalanine or tryptophan, this likely comes from a read error. CDR3 region: CASSFTGDTEAFP. The CDR3 DNA is TGTGCCAGCAGCTTCACAGGGGACACTGAAGCTTTCCCT. V is TRBV7-2 and J is TRBJ1-1; TRBD1 matches 7 bases. Germline values: CDR1 SGHTA, CDR2 FQGNSA. This CDR3 spans 13 amino acids. After removal of 3 bases from V and 3 bases from J, the junction contained 1 base not matched to a gene.